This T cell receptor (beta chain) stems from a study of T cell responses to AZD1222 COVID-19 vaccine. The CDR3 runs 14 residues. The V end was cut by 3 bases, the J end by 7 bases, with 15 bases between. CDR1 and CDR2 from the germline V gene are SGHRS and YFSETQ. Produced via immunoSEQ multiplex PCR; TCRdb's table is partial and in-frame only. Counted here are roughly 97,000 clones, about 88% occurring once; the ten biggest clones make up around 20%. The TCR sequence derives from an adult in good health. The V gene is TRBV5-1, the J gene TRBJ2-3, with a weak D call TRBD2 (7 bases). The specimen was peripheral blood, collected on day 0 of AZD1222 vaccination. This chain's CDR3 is CASSWGGQDNTQYF. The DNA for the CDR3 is TGCGCCAGCAGCTGGGGGGGCCAAGACAATACGCAGTATTTT.